These 17 T cell receptor beta chains were all obtained from the same sample, sequenced in a study of blood T cell repertoires in COVID-19. TCRdb's table, derived via immunoSEQ multiplex PCR, lists solely in-frame clones and lacks some. The table has fewer than 250,000 clones, just under 85% seen once. The specimen sequenced was peripheral blood. Receptors were obtained from a woman in her sixties with active or convalescent COVID-19.

This chain links TRBV11-2 with TRBJ2-5, with 12 bases identical to TRBD2. This CDR3 is 16 amino acids long. Per germline, CDR1 SGHAT and CDR2 FQNNGV. The J segment lost 5 bases and the V segment lost 2 bases, leaving 6 bases of the junction unmatched. The CDR3 DNA is TGTGCCAGCAGCTTACTAGCGGGGGGGATCCTGGAGACCCAGTACTTC. Its protein is CASSLLAGGILETQYF.

The chain joins TRBV5-3 to TRBJ2-1; 7 nucleotides align to TRBD2. TRBV5-3 is an open reading frame, and its role is uncertain. With 0 bases clipped from V and 4 bases from J, the junction kept 4 bases outside the gene matches. CDR3 length: 15 amino acids. The CDR3 protein is CARSLVERDYNEQFF. In DNA, the CDR3 is TGTGCCAGAAGCTTGGTCGAGCGGGATTACAATGAGCAGTTCTTC.

This clone appeared once. The chain joins TRBV6-4 to TRBJ1-6; 8 bases align to TRBD1. The CDR3 contains 15 residues. V shed 7 bases, J shed 7 bases, and the junction held 9 bases outside the gene matches. Germline CDR1 is MRHNA and CDR2 is SNTAGT. In DNA, the CDR3 is TGTGCCAGCAACGACAGGGGCCTACGCAATTCACCCCTCCACTTT. Its translation: CASNDRGLRNSPLHF.

The rearrangement uses TRBV10-2 and TRBJ2-1; 10 nucleotides agree with TRBD2. This CDR3 comprises 14 residues. CDR1 and CDR2 from the germline V gene are WSHSY and SAAADI. V lost 4 bases and J lost 6; bases outside the gene matches: 3. CDR3 region: CASSGLAGVNEQFF. DNA of the CDR3: TGCGCCAGCAGTGGACTAGCGGGCGTCAATGAGCAGTTCTTC.

The V gene is TRBV2, the J gene TRBJ1-1; TRBD1 matches 8 bases. Germline lookup yields CDR1 SNHLY and CDR2 FYNNEI. CDR3 size: 11 residues. The ends lost 6 bases at V and 10 bases at J; junction bases unmatched: 4. The CDR3 sequence is CASSSTGGAFF. The CDR3 coding sequence is TGTGCCAGCAGCTCAACAGGGGGAGCTTTCTTT.

The chain has TRBV7-2 and TRBJ2-3; D ambiguous. CDR1 SGHTA and CDR2 FQGNSA come from the germline V gene. The CDR3 sequence is 15 residues long. V was clipped by 1 base and J by 4 bases, with 12 bases between them. CDR3 nucleotide sequence: TGTGCCAGCAGCTTAGACGGCGGTAGCTCAGATACGCAGTATTTT. It codes for CASSLDGGSSDTQYF.

The chain employs TRBV15 and TRBJ2-1, with 7 bases aligning to TRBD2. Germline CDR1 and CDR2: LNHNV and YYDKDF (reference sequence). The trim removed 8 bases at V and 0 bases at J, leaving 4 bases unmatched. The CDR3 is 14 amino acids. The CDR3 sequence: CATERGSSYNEQFF. The CDR3 coding sequence is TGTGCCACCGAGCGGGGCAGCTCCTACAATGAGCAGTTCTTC.

The gene calls are TRBV14 and TRBJ2-3; D not resolved. From germline, CDR1 is SGHDN and CDR2 FVKESK. The ends were cut back, 4 bases at V and 4 bases at J, with 9 bases in the middle. The CDR3 loop spans 13 amino acids. The CDR3 sequence: CASSPRVADTQYF. In nucleotides, the CDR3 is TGTGCCAGCAGCCCCCGTGTCGCAGATACGCAGTATTTT.

The chain joins TRBV19 to TRBJ2-6; 7 nucleotides align to TRBD1. In germline, CDR1 is LNHDA, CDR2 SQIVND (reference sequence). The CDR3 consists of 16 residues. V was clipped by 0 bases and J by 1 base; unmatched bases: 0. For the CDR3, the DNA is TGTGCCAGTAGTATAGACAGGGGGTCTGGGGCCAACGTCCTGACTTTC. Protein product: CASSIDRGSGANVLTF.

V gene TRBV4-1 combines with J gene TRBJ2-2, with D possibly matching TRBD2 (6 bases). The CDR3 extends over 19 amino acids. Germline V gene data show CDR1 as MGHRA and CDR2 as YSYEKL. V lost 2 bases and J lost 1, with 20 bases in between. DNA for the CDR3: TGCGCCAGCAGCCAACCCCGAGGCACACTAGCCGAGAACACCGGGGAGCTGTTTTTT. Protein: CASSQPRGTLAENTGELFF.

The CDR3 protein is CATSRGSMGGISHEQFF. In DNA, the CDR3 is TGTGCCACCAGCAGAGGGAGTATGGGGGGAATTTCTCATGAGCAGTTCTTC. J is TRBJ2-1 and V is TRBV15; the D gene is possibly TRBD2 (6 bases). The CDR3 spans 17 residues. V lost 1 base and J lost 8, with 21 bases in between. From germline, CDR1 is LNHNV and CDR2 YYDKDF (reference sequence).

The rearrangement uses TRBV28 and TRBJ2-7; D might be TRBD1 (5 bases). CDR3 size: 15 residues. Trimming left V 5 bases short and J 3 bases short, with 17 bases between. Germline V lookup: CDR1 MDHEN, CDR2 SYDVKM. The CDR3 DNA reads TGTGCCAGCAGTCCCTCCGGGCAAAGGGGCTACGAGCAGTACGTC. Protein sequence: CASSPSGQRGYEQYV.

CDR3 coding DNA: TGTGCCAGCTCACTAGGGACAGGGGACACCGGGGAGCTGTTTTTT. Its translation is CASSLGTGDTGELFF. This sequence joins TRBV18 and TRBJ2-2, with 10 bases that match TRBD1. CDR1 and CDR2 (germline): KGHSH, LQKENI. The CDR3 spans 15 residues. Trimming took 4 bases from V and 3 from J; bases not matched to a gene: 2.

The rearrangement links TRBV5-6 to TRBJ2-7; tentative D call: TRBD1 (6 bases). With 4 bases removed from V and 4 bases from J, the gap between germline ends came to 15 bases. The CDR3 covers 14 residues. Germline V gene lookup returns CDR1 SGHDT and CDR2 YYEEEE. The CDR3 nucleotides read TGTGCCAGCAGCAGCCCTGGCAGGGGTTACGAGCAGTACTTC. This translates into CASSSPGRGYEQYF.

CDR3 bases: TGTGCCAGCTTTACAGGGTTGGCGAACACCGGGGAGCTGTTTTTT. It yields the protein CASFTGLANTGELFF. The J gene is TRBJ2-2, the V gene TRBV2; a possible D gene is TRBD1 (6 bases). Trimming pared 8 bases from V and 0 bases from J, leaving 13 bases between. CDR3 length: 15 amino acids. Germline CDR1 reads SNHLY; CDR2 reads FYNNEI.

V and J are TRBV10-1 and TRBJ1-5; no firm D call. From germline, CDR1 is WNHNN and CDR2 SYGVQD (reference sequence). V dropped 4 bases and J dropped 2 bases, with 6 bases sitting between them. CDR3 length equals 13 residues. The CDR3 DNA sequence: TGCGCCAGCAGTGTTGGAGGCAATCAGCCCCAGCATTTT. Residues: CASSVGGNQPQHF.

This rearrangement joins TRBV2 to TRBJ1-6; the match to TRBD1 covers 7 bases. The CDR3 has 14 amino acids. Germline V gene sequence: CDR1 SNHLY, CDR2 FYNNEI. V lost 4 bases and J lost 8; bases outside the gene matches: 5. The CDR3 bases are TGTGCCAGCAGTGTAGGACAGGCAGATTCACCCCTCCACTTT. Protein: CASSVGQADSPLHF.